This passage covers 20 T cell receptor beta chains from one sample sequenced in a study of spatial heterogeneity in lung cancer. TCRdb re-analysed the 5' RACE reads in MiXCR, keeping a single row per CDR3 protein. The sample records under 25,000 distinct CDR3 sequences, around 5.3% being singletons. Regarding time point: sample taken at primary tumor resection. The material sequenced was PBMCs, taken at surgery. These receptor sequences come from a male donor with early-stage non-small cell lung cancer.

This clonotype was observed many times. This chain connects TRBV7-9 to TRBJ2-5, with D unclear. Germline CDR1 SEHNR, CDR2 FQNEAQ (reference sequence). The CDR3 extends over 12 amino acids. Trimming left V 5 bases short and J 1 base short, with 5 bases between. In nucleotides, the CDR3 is TGTGCCAGCAGCCGATCCCAAGAGACCCAGTACTTC. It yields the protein CASSRSQETQYF. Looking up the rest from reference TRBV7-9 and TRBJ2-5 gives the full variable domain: DTGVSQNPRHKITKRGQNVTFRCDPISEHNRLYWYRQTLGQGPEFLTYFQNEAQLEKSRLLSDRFSAERPKGSFSTLEIQRTEQGDSAMYLCASSRSQETQYFGPGTRLLVL.

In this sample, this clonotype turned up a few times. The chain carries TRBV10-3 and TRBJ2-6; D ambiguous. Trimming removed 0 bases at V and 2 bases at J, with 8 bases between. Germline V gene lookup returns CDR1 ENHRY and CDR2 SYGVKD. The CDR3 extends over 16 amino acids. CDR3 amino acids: CAISESVLAGANVLTF. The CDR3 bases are TGTGCCATCAGTGAGTCGGTTTTGGCTGGGGCCAACGTCCTGACTTTC.

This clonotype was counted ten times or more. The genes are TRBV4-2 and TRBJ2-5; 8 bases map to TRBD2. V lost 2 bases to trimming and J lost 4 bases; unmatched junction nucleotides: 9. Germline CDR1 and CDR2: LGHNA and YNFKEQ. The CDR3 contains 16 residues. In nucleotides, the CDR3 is TGTGCCAGCAGCCAAAATCCAGCGGGAGTTAGAGAGACCCAGTACTTC. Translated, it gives CASSQNPAGVRETQYF.

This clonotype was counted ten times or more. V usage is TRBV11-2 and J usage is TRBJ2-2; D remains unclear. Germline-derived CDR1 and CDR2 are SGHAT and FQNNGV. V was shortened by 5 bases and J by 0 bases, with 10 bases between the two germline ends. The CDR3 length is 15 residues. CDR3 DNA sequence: TGTGCCAGCAGCCCAACACTTACGAACACCGGGGAGCTGTTTTTT. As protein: CASSPTLTNTGELFF.

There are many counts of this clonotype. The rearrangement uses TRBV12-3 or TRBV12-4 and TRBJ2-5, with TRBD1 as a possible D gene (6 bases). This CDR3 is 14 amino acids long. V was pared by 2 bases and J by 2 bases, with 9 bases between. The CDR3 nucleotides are TGTGCCAGCAGTTTAAGGGACATACAAGAGACCCAGTACTTC. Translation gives CASSLRDIQETQYF.

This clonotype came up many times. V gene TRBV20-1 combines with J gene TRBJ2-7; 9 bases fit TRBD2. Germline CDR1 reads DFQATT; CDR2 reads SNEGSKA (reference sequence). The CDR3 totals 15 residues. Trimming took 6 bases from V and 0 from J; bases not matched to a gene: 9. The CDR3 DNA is TGCAGTGCCCAGAGGGCGACTAGCGGCTCCTACGAGCAGTACTTC. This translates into CSAQRATSGSYEQYF.

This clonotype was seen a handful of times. CDR3 nucleotides: TGTGCCAGCAGCCAATGGGGCGAGCAGTACTTC. Translation: CASSQWGEQYF. The rearrangement uses TRBV14 and TRBJ2-7; D is unclear. The germline CDR1 and CDR2 sequences are SGHDN and FVKESK. The CDR3 extends over 11 amino acids. Trimming cost V 2 bases and J 6 bases, with 5 bases left between them.

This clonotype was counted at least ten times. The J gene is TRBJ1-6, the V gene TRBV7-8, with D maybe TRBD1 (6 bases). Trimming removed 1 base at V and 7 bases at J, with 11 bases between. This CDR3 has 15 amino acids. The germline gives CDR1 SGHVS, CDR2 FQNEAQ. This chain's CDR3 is CASSLGQGRNSPLHF. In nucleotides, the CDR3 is TGTGCCAGCAGCTTAGGGCAGGGGAGAAATTCACCCCTCCACTTT.

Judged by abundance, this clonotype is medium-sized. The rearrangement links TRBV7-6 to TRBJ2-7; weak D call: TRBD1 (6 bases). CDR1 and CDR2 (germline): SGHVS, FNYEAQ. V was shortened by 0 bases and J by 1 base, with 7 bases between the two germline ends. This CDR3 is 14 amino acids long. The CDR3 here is CASSLATGSYEQYF. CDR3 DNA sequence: TGTGCCAGCAGCTTAGCCACAGGGTCCTACGAGCAGTACTTC.

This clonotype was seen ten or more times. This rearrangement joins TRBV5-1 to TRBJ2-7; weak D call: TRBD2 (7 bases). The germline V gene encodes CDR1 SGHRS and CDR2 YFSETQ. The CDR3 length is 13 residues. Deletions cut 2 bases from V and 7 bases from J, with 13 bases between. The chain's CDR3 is CASSFGGPNEQYF. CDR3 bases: TGCGCCAGCAGCTTCGGGGGGCCGAATGAGCAGTACTTC. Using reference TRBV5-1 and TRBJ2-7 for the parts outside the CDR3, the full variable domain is KAGVTQTPRYLIKTRGQQVTLSCSPISGHRSVSWYQQTPGQGLQFLFEYFSETQRNKGNFPGRFSGRQFSNSRSEMNVSTLELGDSALYLCASSFGGPNEQYFGPGTRLTVT.

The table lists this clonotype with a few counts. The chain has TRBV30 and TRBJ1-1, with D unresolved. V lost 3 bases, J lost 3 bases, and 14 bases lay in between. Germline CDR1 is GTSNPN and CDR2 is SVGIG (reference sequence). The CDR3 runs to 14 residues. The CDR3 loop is CAWRHYGSYTEAFF. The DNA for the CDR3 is TGTGCCTGGAGACATTACGGGTCCTACACTGAAGCTTTCTTT.

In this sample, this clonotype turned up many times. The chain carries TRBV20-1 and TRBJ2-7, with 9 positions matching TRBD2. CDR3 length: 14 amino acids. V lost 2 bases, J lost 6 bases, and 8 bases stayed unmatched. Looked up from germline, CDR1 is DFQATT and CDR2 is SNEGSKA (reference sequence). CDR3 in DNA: TGCAGTGCTAGATTACTAGCGGGCCTCCTCGAGCAGTACTTC. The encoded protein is CSARLLAGLLEQYF.

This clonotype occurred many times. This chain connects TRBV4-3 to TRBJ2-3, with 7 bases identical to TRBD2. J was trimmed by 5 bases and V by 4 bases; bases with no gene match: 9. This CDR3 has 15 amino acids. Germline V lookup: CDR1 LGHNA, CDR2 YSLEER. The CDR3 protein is CASSPGGRAKDTQYF. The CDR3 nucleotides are TGCGCCAGCAGCCCCGGGGGGAGGGCCAAAGATACGCAGTATTTT.

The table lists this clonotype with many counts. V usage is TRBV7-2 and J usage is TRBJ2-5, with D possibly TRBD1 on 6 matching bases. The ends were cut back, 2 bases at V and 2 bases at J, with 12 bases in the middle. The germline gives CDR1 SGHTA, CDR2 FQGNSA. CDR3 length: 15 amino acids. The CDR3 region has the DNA TGTGCCAGCAGCTTAAACAGGGCTCCTCAAGAGACCCAGTACTTC. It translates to CASSLNRAPQETQYF.

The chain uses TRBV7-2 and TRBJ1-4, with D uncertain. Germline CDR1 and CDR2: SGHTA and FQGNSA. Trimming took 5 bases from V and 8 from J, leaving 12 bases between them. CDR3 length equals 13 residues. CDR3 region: CASSPDVREKLFF. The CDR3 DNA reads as TGTGCCAGCAGCCCTGACGTGAGGGAAAAACTGTTTTTT.

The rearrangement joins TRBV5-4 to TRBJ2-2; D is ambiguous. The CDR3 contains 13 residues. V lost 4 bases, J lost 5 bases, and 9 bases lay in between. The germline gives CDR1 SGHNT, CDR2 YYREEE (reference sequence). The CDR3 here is CASSIGLTGELFF. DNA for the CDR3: TGTGCCAGCAGCATAGGGTTGACCGGGGAGCTGTTTTTT.

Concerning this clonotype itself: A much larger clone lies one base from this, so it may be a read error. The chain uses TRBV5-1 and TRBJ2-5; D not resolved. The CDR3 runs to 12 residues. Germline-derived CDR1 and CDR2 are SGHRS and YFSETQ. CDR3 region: CASRLSGETQNF. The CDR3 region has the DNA TGCGCCAGCCGACTGTCCGGAGAGACCCAGAACTTC.

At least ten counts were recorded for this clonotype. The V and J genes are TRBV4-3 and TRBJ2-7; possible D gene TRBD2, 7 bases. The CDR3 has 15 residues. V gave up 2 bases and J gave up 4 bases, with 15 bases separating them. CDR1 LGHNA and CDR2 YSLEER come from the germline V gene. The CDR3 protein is CASSQLPGGVYEQYF. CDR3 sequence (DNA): TGCGCCAGCAGCCAACTCCCGGGGGGCGTGTACGAGCAGTACTTC.

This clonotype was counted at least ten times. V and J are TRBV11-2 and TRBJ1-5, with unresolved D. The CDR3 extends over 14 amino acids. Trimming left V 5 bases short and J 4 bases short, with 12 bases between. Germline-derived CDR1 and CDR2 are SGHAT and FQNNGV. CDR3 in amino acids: CASSQSGNNQPQHF. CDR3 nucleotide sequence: TGTGCCAGCAGCCAGTCCGGGAATAATCAGCCCCAGCATTTT.

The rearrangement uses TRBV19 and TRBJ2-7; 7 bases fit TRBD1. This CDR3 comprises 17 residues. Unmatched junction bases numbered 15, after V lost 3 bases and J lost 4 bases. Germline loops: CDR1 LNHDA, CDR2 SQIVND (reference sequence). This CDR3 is CASSMIGDSLSRYEQYF. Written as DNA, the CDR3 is TGTGCCAGTAGTATGATTGGGGACAGCCTATCCAGATACGAGCAGTACTTC.